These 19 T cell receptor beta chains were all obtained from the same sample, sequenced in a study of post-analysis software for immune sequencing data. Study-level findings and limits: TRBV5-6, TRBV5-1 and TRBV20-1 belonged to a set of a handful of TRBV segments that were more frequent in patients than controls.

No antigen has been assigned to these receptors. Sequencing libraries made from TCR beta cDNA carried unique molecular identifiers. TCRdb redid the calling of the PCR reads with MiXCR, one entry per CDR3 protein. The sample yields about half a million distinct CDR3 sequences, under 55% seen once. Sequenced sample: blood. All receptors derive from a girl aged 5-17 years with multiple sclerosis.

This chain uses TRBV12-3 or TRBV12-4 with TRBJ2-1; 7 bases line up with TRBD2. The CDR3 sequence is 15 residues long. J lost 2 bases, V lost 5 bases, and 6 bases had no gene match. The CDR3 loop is CASSLGRAPYNEQFF. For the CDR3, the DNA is TGTGCCAGCAGTCTTGGGAGGGCCCCCTACAATGAGCAGTTCTTC.

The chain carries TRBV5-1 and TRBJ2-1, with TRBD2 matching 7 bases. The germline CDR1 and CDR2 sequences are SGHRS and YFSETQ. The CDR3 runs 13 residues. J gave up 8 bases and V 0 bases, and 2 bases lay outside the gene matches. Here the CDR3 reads CASSLGEGYEQFF. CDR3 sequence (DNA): TGCGCCAGCAGCTTGGGGGAGGGGTATGAGCAGTTCTTC.

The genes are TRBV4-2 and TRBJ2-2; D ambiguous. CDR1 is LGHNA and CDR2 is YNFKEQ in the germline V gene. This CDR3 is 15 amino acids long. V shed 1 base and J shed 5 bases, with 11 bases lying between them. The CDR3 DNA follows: TGTGCCAGCAGCCAAGCAGTAGTGTTGACCGGGGAGCTGTTTTTT. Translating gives CASSQAVVLTGELFF.

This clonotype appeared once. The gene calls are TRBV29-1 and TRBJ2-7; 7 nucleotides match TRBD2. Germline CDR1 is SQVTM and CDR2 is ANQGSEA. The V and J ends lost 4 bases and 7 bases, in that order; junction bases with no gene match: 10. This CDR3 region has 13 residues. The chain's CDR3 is CSVGRGVRDEQYF. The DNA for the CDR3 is TGCAGCGTTGGACGGGGGGTTCGGGATGAGCAGTACTTC.

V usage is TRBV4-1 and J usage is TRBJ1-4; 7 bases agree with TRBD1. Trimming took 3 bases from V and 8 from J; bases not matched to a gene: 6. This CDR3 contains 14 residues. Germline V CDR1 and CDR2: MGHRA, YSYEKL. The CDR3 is CASSHGTEDEKLFF. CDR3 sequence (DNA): TGCGCCAGCAGCCACGGGACAGAAGACGAAAAACTGTTTTTT.

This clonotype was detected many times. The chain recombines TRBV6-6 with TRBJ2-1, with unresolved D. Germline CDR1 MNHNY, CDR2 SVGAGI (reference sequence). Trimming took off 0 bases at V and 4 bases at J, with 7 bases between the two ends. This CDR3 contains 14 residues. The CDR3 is CASSYSVVYNEQFF. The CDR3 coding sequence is TGTGCCAGCAGTTACTCGGTAGTATACAATGAGCAGTTCTTC.

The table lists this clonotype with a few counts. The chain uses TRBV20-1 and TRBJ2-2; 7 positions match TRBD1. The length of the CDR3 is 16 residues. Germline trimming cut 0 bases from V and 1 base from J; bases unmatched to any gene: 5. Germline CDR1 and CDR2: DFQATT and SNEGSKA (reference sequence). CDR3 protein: CSARDQRTGNTGELFF. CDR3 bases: TGCAGTGCTAGAGATCAGAGGACAGGGAACACCGGGGAGCTGTTTTTT.

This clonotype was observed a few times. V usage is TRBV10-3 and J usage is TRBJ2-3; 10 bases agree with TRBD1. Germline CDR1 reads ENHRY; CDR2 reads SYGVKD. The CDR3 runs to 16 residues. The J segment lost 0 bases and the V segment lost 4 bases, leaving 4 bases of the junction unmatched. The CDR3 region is CAISARTGGSTDTQYF. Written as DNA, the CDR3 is TGTGCCATCAGTGCGAGGACAGGGGGTAGCACAGATACGCAGTATTTT.

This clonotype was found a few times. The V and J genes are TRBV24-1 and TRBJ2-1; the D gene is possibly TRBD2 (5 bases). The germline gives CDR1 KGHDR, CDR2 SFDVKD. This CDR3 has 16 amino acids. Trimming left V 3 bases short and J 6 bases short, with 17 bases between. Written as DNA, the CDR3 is TGTGCCACCAGTGATCCCGAGGAGGTAGGGATCAATGAGCAGTTCTTC. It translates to CATSDPEEVGINEQFF.

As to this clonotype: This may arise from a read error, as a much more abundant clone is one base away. CDR3 residues: CTSSSQGAYEQYF. The CDR3 DNA follows: TGTACCAGCAGTTCCCAGGGGGCCTACGAGCAGTACTTC. The V call is TRBV12-3 or TRBV12-4, the J call TRBJ2-7, with TRBD1 matching over 7 bases. CDR3 length equals 13 residues.

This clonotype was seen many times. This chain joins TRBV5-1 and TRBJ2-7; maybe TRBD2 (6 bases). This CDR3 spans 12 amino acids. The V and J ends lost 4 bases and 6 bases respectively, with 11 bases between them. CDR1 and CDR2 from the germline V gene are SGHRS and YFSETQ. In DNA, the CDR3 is TGCGCCAGCAGCCACGAGGGAGGCGAGCAGTACTTC. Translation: CASSHEGGEQYF.

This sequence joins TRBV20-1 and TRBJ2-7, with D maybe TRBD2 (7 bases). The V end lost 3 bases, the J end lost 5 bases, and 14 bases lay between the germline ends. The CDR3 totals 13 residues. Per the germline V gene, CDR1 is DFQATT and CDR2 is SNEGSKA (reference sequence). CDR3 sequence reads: CSASSGGENEQYF. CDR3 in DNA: TGCAGTGCTAGTTCGGGGGGCGAGAACGAGCAGTACTTC.

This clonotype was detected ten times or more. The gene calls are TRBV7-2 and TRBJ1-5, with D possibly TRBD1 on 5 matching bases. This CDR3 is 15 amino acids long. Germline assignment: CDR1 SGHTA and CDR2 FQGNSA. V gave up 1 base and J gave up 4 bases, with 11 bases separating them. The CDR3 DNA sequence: TGTGCCAGCAGCTTAGTATCAGGGACGAATCAGCCCCAGCATTTT. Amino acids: CASSLVSGTNQPQHF.

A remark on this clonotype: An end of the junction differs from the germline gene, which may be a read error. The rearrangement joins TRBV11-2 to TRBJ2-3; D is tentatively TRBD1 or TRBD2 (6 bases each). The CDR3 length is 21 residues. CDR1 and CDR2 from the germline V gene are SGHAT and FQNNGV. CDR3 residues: CASSLLHLRGVGRSMTGTQYF. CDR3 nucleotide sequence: TGTGCCAGCAGCTTACTCCATCTGCGGGGAGTTGGAAGGTCAATGACAGGTACGCAGTATTTT.

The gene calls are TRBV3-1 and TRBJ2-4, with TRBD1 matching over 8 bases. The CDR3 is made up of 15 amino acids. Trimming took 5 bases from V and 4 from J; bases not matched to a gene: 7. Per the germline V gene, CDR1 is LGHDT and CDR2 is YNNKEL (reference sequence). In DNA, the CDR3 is TGTGCCAGCAGCTCCATTGGGGACAGGAAAAACATTCAGTACTTC. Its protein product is CASSSIGDRKNIQYF. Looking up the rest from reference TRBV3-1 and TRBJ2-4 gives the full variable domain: DTAVSQTPKYLVTQMGNDKSIKCEQNLGHDTMYWYKQDSKKFLKIMFSYNNKELIINETVPNRFSPKSPDKAHLNLHINSLELGDSAVYFCASSSIGDRKNIQYFGAGTRLSVL.

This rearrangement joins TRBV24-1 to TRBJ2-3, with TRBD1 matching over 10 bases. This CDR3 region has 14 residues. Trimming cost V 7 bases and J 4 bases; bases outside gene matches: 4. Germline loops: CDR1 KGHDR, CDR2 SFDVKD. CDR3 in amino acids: CATSDRGQADTQYF. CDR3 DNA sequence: TGTGCCACCAGCGACAGGGGGCAGGCAGATACGCAGTATTTT.

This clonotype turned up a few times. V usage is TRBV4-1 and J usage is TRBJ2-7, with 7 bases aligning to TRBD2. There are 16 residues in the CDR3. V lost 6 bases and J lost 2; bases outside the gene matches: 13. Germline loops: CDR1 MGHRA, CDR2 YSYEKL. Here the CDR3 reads CASRPHVAGVTYEQYF. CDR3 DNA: TGCGCCAGCAGGCCCCACGTAGCGGGCGTGACCTACGAGCAGTACTTC.

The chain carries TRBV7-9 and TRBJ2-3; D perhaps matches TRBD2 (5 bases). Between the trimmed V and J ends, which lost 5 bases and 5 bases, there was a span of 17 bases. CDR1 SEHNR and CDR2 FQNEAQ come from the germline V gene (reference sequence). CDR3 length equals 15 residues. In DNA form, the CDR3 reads TGTGCCAGCAGCATCCGAGGAGGCCCAAAAGATACGCAGTATTTT. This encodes CASSIRGGPKDTQYF.

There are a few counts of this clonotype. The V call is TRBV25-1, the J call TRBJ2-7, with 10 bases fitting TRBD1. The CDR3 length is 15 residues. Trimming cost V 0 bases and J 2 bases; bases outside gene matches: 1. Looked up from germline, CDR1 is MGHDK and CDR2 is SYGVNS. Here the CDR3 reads CASSEYGTGAYEQYF. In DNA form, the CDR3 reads TGTGCCAGCAGTGAATATGGGACAGGGGCCTACGAGCAGTACTTC.